Listed below are T cell receptor beta chains from one sample, sequenced in a study of patients and donors after allogeneic stem cell transplantation. TCRdb called the RT-PCR reads again in MiXCR, with one record for every CDR3 protein. The data contain about a million distinct CDR3 sequences, approximately 18% of them seen just once; the ten biggest clones take up 5% to 6.5%. The source material was blood, either unsorted or a sorted T cell fraction (not recorded which). The origin of the receptors is a human donor who was either an allogeneic HSCT recipient or a stem cell or donor lymphocyte infusion donor (not recorded which). It is not recorded whose cells these are; they may come from a transplant donor. Both conserved end residues are part of each CDR3. A D gene is named only where the DNA matches it firmly. Clone size is shown for a subset of rows, as once, few, many or a class of expanded clone.

>.|TRBV11-2|TRBD2|TRBJ2-7
TGTGCCAGCAGCTTTTATGTGACTAGCGGGAGATACGAGCAGTACTTC
CASSFYVTSGRYEQYF
>.|TRBV18|TRBD2|TRBJ2-5
TGTGCCAGCCCCCTCGCGGGGGAGACAGAGACCCAGTACTTC
CASPLAGETETQYF
>.|TRBV10-3|.|TRBJ2-1
TGTGCCATCAGTGATGCCGGGGGACTCAATGAGCAGTTCTTC
CAISDAGGLNEQFF
>few|TRBV12-3/TRBV12-4|TRBD1|TRBJ1-2
TGTGCCAGCAGTTCGTCCGGGACAGGGGTTCTGGAAGGCTACACCTTC
CASSSSGTGVLEGYTF
>.|TRBV6-2/TRBV6-3|TRBD2|TRBJ2-1
TGTGCCACCCAGGGACTAGCGGACCTGAGCTCCTACAATGAGCAGTTCTTC
CATQGLADLSSYNEQFF
>many|TRBV4-1|.|TRBJ2-3
TGCGCCAGCAGCCAACGGGAAACCCCTAGCACAGATACGCAGTATTTT
CASSQRETPSTDTQYF
>.|TRBV12-3/TRBV12-4|TRBD2|TRBJ2-1
TGTGCCAGCAGGGGGACTAGCGGGGGGCTCGGGGATGAGCAGTTCTTC
CASRGTSGGLGDEQFF
>few|TRBV20-1|TRBD2|TRBJ2-7
TGCAGTGCTAGTCGATCTAGCGGGGGGGCTCGAAGAGAGCAGTACTTC
CSASRSSGGARREQYF
>.|TRBV4-2|.|TRBJ1-5
TGTGCCAGCAGCCAAGGATCGGGGCGTCGCAATCAGCCCCAGCATTTT
CASSQGSGRRNQPQHF
>.|TRBV7-9|TRBD1|TRBJ1-6
TGTGCCAGCAGCTCGGTACAGGGGTATAATTCACCCCTCCACTTT
CASSSVQGYNSPLHF
>.|TRBV7-2|TRBD2|TRBJ2-3
TGTGCCAGCAGCTTCTCGGGCGGGAGAAACACAGATACGCAGTATTTT
CASSFSGGRNTDTQYF
>.|TRBV7-3|.|TRBJ2-2
TGTGCCAGCAGCTCCGGACGATGGGGGTCCGGGGAGCTGTTTTTT
CASSSGRWGSGELFF
>.|TRBV27|.|TRBJ1-1
TGTGCCAGCAGTTTAGGGGTCGAGAACACTGAAGCTTTCTTT
CASSLGVENTEAFF
>few|TRBV20-1|.|TRBJ1-1
TGCAGTGCTAGAATCGACGGGCTGGACACTGAAGCTTTCTTT
CSARIDGLDTEAFF
>few|TRBV6-5|.|TRBJ2-7
TGTGCCAGCAGTTACTCAAGGCAAATAATGGGCGAGCAGTACTTC
CASSYSRQIMGEQYF
>.|TRBV3-1|TRBD2|TRBJ2-7
TGTGCCAGCAGCCGCAAGACACTAGCGGGAGTCGACTACGAGCAGTACTTC
CASSRKTLAGVDYEQYF
>many|TRBV29-1|.|TRBJ2-7
TGCAGCGTTAGGAGTCAGAATTCCTACGAGCAGTACTTC
CSVRSQNSYEQYF
>.|TRBV20-1|TRBD1|TRBJ2-1
TGCAGTGCCACAGACAGGGGAGGCGGCGATGAGCAGTTCTTC
CSATDRGGGDEQFF
>.|TRBV5-6|TRBD1|TRBJ2-3
TGTGCCAGCAGTACGACAGGGACGTTTAGCACAGATACGCAGTATTTT
CASSTTGTFSTDTQYF
>.|TRBV5-1|.|TRBJ2-7
TGCGCCAGCAGCTTGTTAGGGCAGTCACACTACGAGCAGTACTTC
CASSLLGQSHYEQYF
>.|TRBV6-1|.|TRBJ1-2
TGTGCCAGCAGAGGTAGCCCACGGTTTTCTTTATTTGGCTACACCTTC
CASRGSPRFSLFGYTF
>.|TRBV12-3/TRBV12-4|.|TRBJ1-5
TGTGCCAGCAGCCGGACTGCAGTCAATCAGCCCCAGCATTTT
CASSRTAVNQPQHF
>.|TRBV20-1|.|TRBJ2-5
TGCAGTGCTAGAAACACTCGGAGCCAAGAGACCCAGTACTTC
CSARNTRSQETQYF
>.|TRBV7-2|.|TRBJ2-7
TGTGCCAGCAGCTTAGGGGCAGGATTCGCCTACGAGCAGTACTTC
CASSLGAGFAYEQYF
>few|TRBV12-3/TRBV12-4|.|TRBJ2-1
TGTGCCAGCACCCTACCAGGGAGGAATGAGCAGTTCTTC
CASTLPGRNEQFF
>few|TRBV4-2|TRBD2|TRBJ2-3
TGTGCCAGCAGCCAAGCTAGTAGCGGGGGAGACACAGATACGCAGTATTTT
CASSQASSGGDTDTQYF
>few|TRBV6-1|TRBD1|TRBJ1-2
TGTGCCAGCAGTAAGACAGGGCTATCCTATGGCTACACCTTC
CASSKTGLSYGYTF
>.|TRBV4-1|.|TRBJ1-2
TGCGCCAGCAGCCAAGAGGAGGTCTGGGCAGCTAACTATGGCTACACCTTC
CASSQEEVWAANYGYTF
>.|TRBV12-3/TRBV12-4|TRBD1|TRBJ2-7
TGTGCCAGCACCCTGGGGCAGGGGGCTATCTACGAGCAGTACTTC
CASTLGQGAIYEQYF
>few|TRBV7-8|.|TRBJ1-2
TGTGCCAGCAGCTTGACAAGGACGGAGAACTATGGCTACACCTTC
CASSLTRTENYGYTF
>.|TRBV7-2|.|TRBJ1-2
TGTGCCAGCAGCACTAACAGGGTCCCAAACTATGGCTACACCTTC
CASSTNRVPNYGYTF
>once|TRBV7-9|TRBD1|TRBJ2-7
TGTGCCAGCAGCCTAAGCCGGACAGGGGGCTTCCACGAGCAGTACTTC
CASSLSRTGGFHEQYF
>few|TRBV12-3/TRBV12-4|.|TRBJ2-1
TGTGCCAGCAGTTTACGAGCGGGCGGCAACTCCTACAATGAGCAGTTCTTC
CASSLRAGGNSYNEQFF
>few|TRBV11-1|TRBD1|TRBJ1-2
TGTGCCAGCAGCCTACAGGGGGGAAACTATGGCTACACCTTC
CASSLQGGNYGYTF
>few|TRBV29-1|TRBD1|TRBJ1-2
TGCAGCGCTAACAGGGGACGCTATGGCTACACCTTC
CSANRGRYGYTF
>.|TRBV25-1|.|TRBJ2-2
TGTGCCAGCAGTCCCACGGAGCGGAACACCGGGGAGCTGTTTTTT
CASSPTERNTGELFF
>many|TRBV12-3/TRBV12-4|.|TRBJ2-7
TGTGCCAGCAGTCCGGGACTCTCCTTCTACGAGCAGTACTTC
CASSPGLSFYEQYF
>few|TRBV15|.|TRBJ2-6
TGTGCCACCAGCAGAGAGACCTACAGCGGGGCCAACGTCCTGACTTTC
CATSRETYSGANVLTF
>few|TRBV20-1|.|TRBJ2-5
TGCAGTGCCCCGGGACGGACCCCAGAGACCCAGTACTTC
CSAPGRTPETQYF
>.|TRBV20-1|.|TRBJ2-1
TGCAGTGCTCTTAATCGCGACAGTAGCTCCTACAATGAGCAGTTCTTC
CSALNRDSSSYNEQFF
>.|TRBV25-1|.|TRBJ2-7
TGTGCCAGCAGTGAATTACCGGACATCGAGCAGTACTTC
CASSELPDIEQYF
>many|TRBV7-9|.|TRBJ2-1
TGTGCCAGCAGCTCGAATACAGGGATGTACAATGAGCAGTTCTTC
CASSSNTGMYNEQFF
>few|TRBV9|.|TRBJ1-1
TGTGCCAGCAGCGTGGGCTTAGACACTGAAGCTTTCTTT
CASSVGLDTEAFF
>.|TRBV15|TRBD1|TRBJ2-1
TGTGCCACCAGCAGAGACCCGGGACAGGTTTTCATAGAGCAGTTCTTC
CATSRDPGQVFIEQFF
>.|TRBV11-2|.|TRBJ1-1
TGTGCCAGCAGCCCTTTAGACAGGAGGAACACTGAAGCTTTCTTT
CASSPLDRRNTEAFF
>once|TRBV28|.|TRBJ2-1
TGTGCCAGCAGTACCCGGGACTGGGGAAACAATGAGCAGTTCTTC
CASSTRDWGNNEQFF
>.|TRBV2|TRBD2|TRBJ2-2
TGTGCCAGCATGCCTAGCGGCACCGGGGAGCTGTTTTTT
CASMPSGTGELFF
>many|TRBV4-1|.|TRBJ1-2
TGCGCCAGCAGCCAAGATTCCGACAGCCAGAGGGCCTATGGCTACACCTTC
CASSQDSDSQRAYGYTF
>few|TRBV4-3|.|TRBJ2-4
TGCGCCAGCAGCCAAGATCTGGGCACAGGAAAACTAGCCAAAAACATTCAGTACTTC
CASSQDLGTGKLAKNIQYF
>few|TRBV9|.|TRBJ1-2
TGTGCCAGCAGCGTAGTGTCAGGGGGCTACACCTTC
CASSVVSGGYTF
>many|TRBV5-1|.|TRBJ1-1
TGCGCCAGCAGCTTGGGCCAAGGGGCGGTCACTGAAGCTTTCTTT
CASSLGQGAVTEAFF
>.|TRBV24-1|TRBD1|TRBJ1-5
TGTGCCACCAGTGCCACCGGGACAGGGGTGGGTCAGCCCCAGCATTTT
CATSATGTGVGQPQHF
>.|TRBV29-1|.|TRBJ2-2
TGCAGCCCCTGGTTCAACACCGGGGAGCTGTTTTTT
CSPWFNTGELFF
>.|TRBV15|TRBD1|TRBJ2-2
TGTGCCACCAGCAGGGGGGGACAGGTTCCGAACACCGGGGAGCTGTTTTTT
CATSRGGQVPNTGELFF